Below, 30 T cell receptor beta chains from the same sample are listed, as sequenced in a study of cytomegalovirus exposure and HLA in healthy donors. Both 60 Vbeta primers and 13 Jbeta primers went into the PCR. Produced via immunoSEQ multiplex PCR; TCRdb's table is partial and in-frame only. The table shows about 210,000 clones, with roughly 82% occurring only once. Specimen: PBMCs. These receptors were collected from a man aged 35-49 years in good health and CMV-seropositive.

This chain connects TRBV2 to TRBJ1-2, with a weak D call TRBD1 (6 bases). With 4 bases removed from V and 7 bases from J, the gap between germline ends came to 16 bases. The CDR3 has 14 residues. Germline-derived CDR1 and CDR2 are SNHLY and FYNNEI. CDR3 bases: TGTGCCAGCAGTGGACTACAGGGAGTCGGTGGCTACACCTTC. Encoded protein: CASSGLQGVGGYTF.

The chain recombines TRBV5-4 with TRBJ2-5; a possible D gene is TRBD1 (6 bases). V lost 5 bases to trimming and J lost 1 base, with 15 bases between them. Germline values: CDR1 SGHNT, CDR2 YYREEE (reference sequence). The length of the CDR3 is 15 residues. The CDR3 sequence: CASSGPGHLQETQYF. The CDR3 nucleotides are TGTGCCAGCAGTGGCCCGGGACACCTCCAAGAGACCCAGTACTTC.

This clone was found once. Here the CDR3 reads CASSSGLASRNEQFF. DNA for the CDR3: TGTGCCAGCAGCTCCGGACTAGCTTCTAGAAATGAGCAGTTCTTC. The chain is built from TRBV7-3 and TRBJ2-1; 8 bases are a match to TRBD2. The CDR3 sequence is 15 residues long. Germline V lookup: CDR1 SGHTA, CDR2 FQGTGA. V shed 4 bases, J shed 7 bases, and the junction held 9 bases outside the gene matches.

This chain joins TRBV2 and TRBJ2-5; 9 bases are shared with TRBD2. The CDR3 runs to 16 residues. Germline V CDR1 and CDR2: SNHLY, FYNNEI. V lost 4 bases, J lost 4 bases, and 10 bases stayed unmatched. The CDR3 nucleotides are TGTGCCAGCAGTGCAGGCGGGAGGGCCCTCGGAGAGACCCAGTACTTC. Translated, it gives CASSAGGRALGETQYF.

The chain has TRBV7-9 and TRBJ1-4; TRBD1 matches at 8 bases. Germline loops: CDR1 SEHNR, CDR2 FQNEAQ (reference sequence). Germline trimming cut 4 bases from V and 7 bases from J; bases unmatched to any gene: 8. The CDR3 has 15 residues. CDR3 sequence reads: CASSSGQGLSEKLFF. The DNA of the CDR3 is TGTGCCAGCAGCTCAGGACAGGGTCTAAGTGAAAAACTGTTTTTT.

The chain combines TRBV7-9 with TRBJ1-1, with D unresolved. This CDR3 is built from 15 residues. Germline CDR1 SEHNR, CDR2 FQNEAQ (reference sequence). Trimming removed 1 base at V and 1 base at J, with 10 bases between. For the CDR3, the DNA is TGTGCCAGCAGCTTAGTGGGCTGGCAGAACACTGAAGCTTTCTTT. Translating it yields CASSLVGWQNTEAFF.

CDR3 in amino acids: CASSRDGETSGDTQYF. The CDR3 region has the DNA TGTGCCAGCAGCCGGGATGGGGAGACCTCGGGAGATACGCAGTATTTT. The rearrangement joins TRBV11-2 to TRBJ2-3; tentatively, D is TRBD2 (5 bases). CDR1 is SGHAT and CDR2 is FQNNGV in the germline V gene. V was pared by 5 bases and J by 5 bases, with 20 bases between. This CDR3 region has 16 residues.

The J gene is TRBJ2-1, the V gene TRBV5-1, with a tentative D call TRBD1 (6 bases). Germline V gene lookup returns CDR1 SGHRS and CDR2 YFSETQ. Trimming removed 0 bases at V and 3 bases at J, with 16 bases between. The CDR3 loop spans 17 amino acids. The CDR3, as DNA: TGCGCCAGCAGCTTGGCCGAAGGGACAAATAACTACAATGAGCAGTTCTTC. It specifies CASSLAEGTNNYNEQFF.

The chain recombines TRBV4-1 with TRBJ2-1, with 11 nucleotides matching TRBD2. Trimming cost V 0 bases and J 7 bases; bases outside gene matches: 5. Germline V gene lookup returns CDR1 MGHRA and CDR2 YSYEKL. The CDR3 sequence is 16 residues long. CDR3 in amino acids: CASSQDRASGRNEQFF. The CDR3 DNA reads as TGCGCCAGCAGCCAAGATCGGGCTAGCGGGAGGAATGAGCAGTTCTTC.

The chain uses TRBV30 and TRBJ2-7; 8 bases match TRBD1. The V gene's germline CDR1 is GTSNPN and CDR2 SVGIG (reference sequence). V dropped 1 base and J dropped 2; count of bases not matched to a gene: 1. This CDR3 comprises 13 residues. The CDR3 is CAWSAGQAYEQYV. The CDR3 region has the DNA TGTGCCTGGAGTGCGGGACAGGCCTACGAGCAGTACGTC.

This clone was counted only a few times. The chain uses TRBV4-1 and TRBJ2-7; possible D gene TRBD1, 5 bases. CDR1 MGHRA and CDR2 YSYEKL come from the germline V gene. V dropped 0 bases and J dropped 7 bases, with 7 bases sitting between them. The CDR3 runs 12 residues. The DNA for the CDR3 is TGCGCCAGCAGCCAAGAAGGGGATGAGCAGTACTTC. It encodes CASSQEGDEQYF.

The chain uses TRBV18 and TRBJ2-1; 7 positions agree with TRBD1. Germline V CDR1 and CDR2: KGHSH, LQKENI. The CDR3 length is 13 residues. The ends lost 5 bases at V and 5 bases at J; junction bases unmatched: 3. The CDR3 loop is CASSSGQDNEQFF. CDR3 nucleotides: TGTGCCAGCTCATCCGGACAGGACAATGAGCAGTTCTTC.

This chain uses TRBV5-4 with TRBJ2-5; 9 bases map to TRBD2. The junction had 5 bases not matched to a gene; V was cut back by 4 bases and J by 4 bases. The germline gives CDR1 SGHNT, CDR2 YYREEE (reference sequence). This CDR3 has 14 residues. The chain's CDR3 is CASSQASGIETQYF. The CDR3 DNA is TGTGCCAGCAGCCAGGCTAGCGGGATAGAGACCCAGTACTTC.

V is TRBV5-6 and J is TRBJ1-1, with no clear D. The CDR3 is made up of 12 amino acids. Germline loops: CDR1 SGHDT, CDR2 YYEEEE. Trimming took off 3 bases at V and 12 bases at J, with 15 bases between the two ends. CDR3 sequence reads: CASSSSGGLTFF. The CDR3 DNA is TGTGCCAGCAGCTCATCAGGAGGGCTAACTTTCTTT.

This clone turned up a few times. The genes are TRBV19 and TRBJ2-5, with 11 nucleotides matching TRBD2. J gave up 4 bases and V 5 bases, and 6 bases lay outside the gene matches. This CDR3 has 15 amino acids. Germline CDR1 is LNHDA and CDR2 is SQIVND (reference sequence). The CDR3 reads CASSLIAGGVETQYF. The CDR3 coding sequence is TGTGCCAGTAGTTTGATAGCGGGAGGGGTAGAGACCCAGTACTTC.

The chain uses TRBV2 and TRBJ1-2; perhaps TRBD1 as D (6 bases). The CDR3 consists of 10 residues. The V gene lost 9 bases and the J gene lost 8 bases, with 10 bases spanning the gap. Germline V lookup: CDR1 SNHLY, CDR2 FYNNEI. CDR3 DNA sequence: TGTGCCAGTGGGGGGGGCGGCTACACCTTC. Translation: CASGGGGYTF.

This clone has just a few counts. The V call is TRBV7-9, the J call TRBJ1-1; no definite D call. CDR1 and CDR2 from the germline V gene are SEHNR and FQNEAQ (reference sequence). Trimming took off 5 bases at V and 5 bases at J, with 15 bases between the two ends. The CDR3 covers 14 residues. For the CDR3, the DNA is TGTGCCAGCAGCCAAGCGGGAGGGTGGACTGAAGCTTTCTTT. Translating it yields CASSQAGGWTEAFF.

The gene calls are TRBV5-4 and TRBJ2-7; TRBD2 is a possible D gene (5 bases). Germline V lookup: CDR1 SGHNT, CDR2 YYREEE (reference sequence). CDR3 length equals 13 residues. V lost 0 bases, J lost 4 bases, and 8 bases lay in between. The CDR3 protein is CASSLGREYEQYV. CDR3 in DNA: TGTGCCAGCAGCTTGGGTAGGGAGTACGAGCAGTACGTC.

V is TRBV7-2 and J is TRBJ1-2; D gene unclear. CDR1 and CDR2 (germline): SGHTA, FQGNSA. The CDR3 has 14 amino acids. V dropped 2 bases and J dropped 5 bases, with 12 bases sitting between them. CDR3: CASSLPSREYGYTF. In nucleotides, the CDR3 is TGTGCCAGCAGCTTACCTTCCCGAGAATATGGCTACACCTTC. Together with reference TRBV7-2 and TRBJ1-2, the CDR3 gives the full variable domain: GAGVSQSPSNKVTEKGKDVELRCDPISGHTALYWYRQSLGQGLEFLIYFQGNSAPDKSGLPSDRFSAERTGGSVSTLTIQRTQQEDSAVYLCASSLPSREYGYTFGSGTRLTVV.

This clone was seen a handful of times. Other DNA sequences from this sample encode an identical CDR3 as well. The chain recombines TRBV5-6 with TRBJ1-5; weak D call: TRBD1 (6 bases). Deletions cut 0 bases from V and 4 bases from J, with 11 bases between. Germline lookup yields CDR1 SGHDT and CDR2 YYEEEE. The CDR3 is made up of 15 amino acids. This CDR3 reads CASSLGAQGNQPQHF. The DNA for the CDR3 is TGTGCCAGCAGCTTGGGGGCACAGGGTAATCAGCCCCAGCATTTT. Together with reference TRBV5-6 and TRBJ1-5, the CDR3 gives the full variable domain: DAGVTQSPTHLIKTRGQQVTLRCSPKSGHDTVSWYQQALGQGPQFIFQYYEEEERQRGNFPDRFSGHQFPNYSSELNVNALLLGDSALYLCASSLGAQGNQPQHFGDGTRLSIL.

The rearrangement joins TRBV2 to TRBJ2-1; the match to TRBD1 covers 7 bases. The V gene end was trimmed by 4 bases and the J gene end by 10 bases; junction bases not matched to a gene: 7. The CDR3 runs 13 residues. Germline V gives CDR1 SNHLY, CDR2 FYNNEI. In DNA, the CDR3 is TGTGCCAGCAGTGGAGGGGGCGAGAGGGAGCAGTTCTTC. This sequence encodes CASSGGGEREQFF.

This clone was seen only a few times. The CDR3 DNA follows: TGTGCCAGCAGCCAGCCCTCGGGACTAGCGCTCGACAATGAGCAGTTCTTC. It translates to CASSQPSGLALDNEQFF. The chain employs TRBV13 and TRBJ2-1; TRBD2 agrees at 10 bases. Trimming at V came to 5 bases and at J to 5 bases, leaving 12 bases not matched to a gene. CDR3 length equals 17 residues. The germline V gene has CDR1 PRHDT and CDR2 FYEKMQ (reference sequence).

The chain combines TRBV6-6 with TRBJ1-2, with 8 nucleotides matching TRBD1. The CDR3 loop spans 16 amino acids. Per the germline V gene, CDR1 is MNHNY and CDR2 is SVGAGI (reference sequence). J lost 3 bases, V lost 2 bases, and 8 bases had no gene match. The CDR3 DNA reads as TGTGCCAGCAGTTACGAAGACAGGGGTTACGACTATGGCTACACCTTC. Amino acid sequence: CASSYEDRGYDYGYTF.

In regard to this clone: Because the CDR3's place on the DNA is in doubt, the DNA is left out and the CDR3 is given as listed by TCRdb. The chain carries TRBV2 and TRBJ2-5; whether TRBD1, the table's D call, matches the DNA was not checked. The germline V gene has CDR1 SNHLY and CDR2 FYNNEI. Counting both end residues, the CDR3 totals 15 amino acids. CDR3 amino acids: CASSSSTGGIETQYF.

CDR3 residues: CASSQDRSGLYGYTF. The CDR3 region has the DNA TGCGCCAGCAGCCAAGATCGCTCAGGCCTCTATGGCTACACCTTC. The rearrangement joins TRBV4-1 to TRBJ1-2; D is ambiguous. This CDR3 is built from 15 residues. V was trimmed by 0 bases and J by 4 bases, leaving 12 bases between them. CDR1 is MGHRA, CDR2 YSYEKL, per germline.

The V call is TRBV29-1, the J call TRBJ2-5; 8 positions agree with TRBD1. The ends lost 5 bases at V and 0 bases at J; junction bases unmatched: 8. Germline CDR1 reads SQVTM; CDR2 reads ANQGSEA. This CDR3 has 15 residues. The CDR3 region has the DNA TGCAGCGTTAGAAGAGCAGGGGGCCACCAAGAGACCCAGTACTTC. This translates into CSVRRAGGHQETQYF.

V gene TRBV19 combines with J gene TRBJ2-7, with a tentative D call TRBD2 (5 bases). CDR1 is LNHDA and CDR2 is SQIVND in the germline V gene (reference sequence). The CDR3 has 13 residues. The germline V and J ends were trimmed by 9 bases and 4 bases, with 16 bases remaining between them. The CDR3 loop is CASSPGVTYEQYF. CDR3 nucleotides: TGTGCCAGCAGCCCCGGGGTCACTTACGAGCAGTACTTC.

The gene calls are TRBV11-3 and TRBJ2-7; 9 bases align to TRBD2. This CDR3 contains 14 residues. Trimming removed 3 bases from V and 3 bases from J; junction bases left unmatched: 3. The germline gives CDR1 SGHNT, CDR2 YENEEA. The CDR3 loop is CASSFSSGNYEQYF. The CDR3, as DNA: TGTGCCAGCAGCTTTTCTAGCGGGAACTACGAGCAGTACTTC.

This chain links TRBV19 with TRBJ2-3, with a weak D call TRBD2 (7 bases). V lost 4 bases and J lost 1, with 9 bases in between. Germline CDR1 LNHDA, CDR2 SQIVND (reference sequence). CDR3 size: 14 residues. The CDR3 loop reads CASSTGGRTDTQYF. For the CDR3, the DNA is TGTGCCAGTAGTACGGGGGGCCGCACAGATACGCAGTATTTT.

The rearrangement links TRBV6-5 to TRBJ2-3; D is ambiguous. This CDR3 is 13 amino acids long. V lost 6 bases, J lost 2 bases, and 9 bases lay in between. Germline V gene lookup returns CDR1 MNHEY and CDR2 SVGAGI. CDR3 nucleotide sequence: TGTGCCAGCAGACATACATACACAGATACGCAGTATTTT. Translation: CASRHTYTDTQYF.